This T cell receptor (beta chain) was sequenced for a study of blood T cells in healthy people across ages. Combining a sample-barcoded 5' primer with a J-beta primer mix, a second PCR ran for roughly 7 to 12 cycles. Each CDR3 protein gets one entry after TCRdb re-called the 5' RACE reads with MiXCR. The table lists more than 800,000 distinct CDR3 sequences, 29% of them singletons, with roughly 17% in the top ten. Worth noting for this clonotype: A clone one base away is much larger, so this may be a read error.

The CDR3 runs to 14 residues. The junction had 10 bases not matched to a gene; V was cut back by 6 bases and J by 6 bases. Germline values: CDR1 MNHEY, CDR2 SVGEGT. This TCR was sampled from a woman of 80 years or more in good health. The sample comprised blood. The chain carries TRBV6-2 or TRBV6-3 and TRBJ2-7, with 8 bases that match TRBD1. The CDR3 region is CASRDRVPRGEQYF. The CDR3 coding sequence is TGTGCCAGCAGGGACAGGGTTCCCCGGGGCGAGCAGTACTTC.